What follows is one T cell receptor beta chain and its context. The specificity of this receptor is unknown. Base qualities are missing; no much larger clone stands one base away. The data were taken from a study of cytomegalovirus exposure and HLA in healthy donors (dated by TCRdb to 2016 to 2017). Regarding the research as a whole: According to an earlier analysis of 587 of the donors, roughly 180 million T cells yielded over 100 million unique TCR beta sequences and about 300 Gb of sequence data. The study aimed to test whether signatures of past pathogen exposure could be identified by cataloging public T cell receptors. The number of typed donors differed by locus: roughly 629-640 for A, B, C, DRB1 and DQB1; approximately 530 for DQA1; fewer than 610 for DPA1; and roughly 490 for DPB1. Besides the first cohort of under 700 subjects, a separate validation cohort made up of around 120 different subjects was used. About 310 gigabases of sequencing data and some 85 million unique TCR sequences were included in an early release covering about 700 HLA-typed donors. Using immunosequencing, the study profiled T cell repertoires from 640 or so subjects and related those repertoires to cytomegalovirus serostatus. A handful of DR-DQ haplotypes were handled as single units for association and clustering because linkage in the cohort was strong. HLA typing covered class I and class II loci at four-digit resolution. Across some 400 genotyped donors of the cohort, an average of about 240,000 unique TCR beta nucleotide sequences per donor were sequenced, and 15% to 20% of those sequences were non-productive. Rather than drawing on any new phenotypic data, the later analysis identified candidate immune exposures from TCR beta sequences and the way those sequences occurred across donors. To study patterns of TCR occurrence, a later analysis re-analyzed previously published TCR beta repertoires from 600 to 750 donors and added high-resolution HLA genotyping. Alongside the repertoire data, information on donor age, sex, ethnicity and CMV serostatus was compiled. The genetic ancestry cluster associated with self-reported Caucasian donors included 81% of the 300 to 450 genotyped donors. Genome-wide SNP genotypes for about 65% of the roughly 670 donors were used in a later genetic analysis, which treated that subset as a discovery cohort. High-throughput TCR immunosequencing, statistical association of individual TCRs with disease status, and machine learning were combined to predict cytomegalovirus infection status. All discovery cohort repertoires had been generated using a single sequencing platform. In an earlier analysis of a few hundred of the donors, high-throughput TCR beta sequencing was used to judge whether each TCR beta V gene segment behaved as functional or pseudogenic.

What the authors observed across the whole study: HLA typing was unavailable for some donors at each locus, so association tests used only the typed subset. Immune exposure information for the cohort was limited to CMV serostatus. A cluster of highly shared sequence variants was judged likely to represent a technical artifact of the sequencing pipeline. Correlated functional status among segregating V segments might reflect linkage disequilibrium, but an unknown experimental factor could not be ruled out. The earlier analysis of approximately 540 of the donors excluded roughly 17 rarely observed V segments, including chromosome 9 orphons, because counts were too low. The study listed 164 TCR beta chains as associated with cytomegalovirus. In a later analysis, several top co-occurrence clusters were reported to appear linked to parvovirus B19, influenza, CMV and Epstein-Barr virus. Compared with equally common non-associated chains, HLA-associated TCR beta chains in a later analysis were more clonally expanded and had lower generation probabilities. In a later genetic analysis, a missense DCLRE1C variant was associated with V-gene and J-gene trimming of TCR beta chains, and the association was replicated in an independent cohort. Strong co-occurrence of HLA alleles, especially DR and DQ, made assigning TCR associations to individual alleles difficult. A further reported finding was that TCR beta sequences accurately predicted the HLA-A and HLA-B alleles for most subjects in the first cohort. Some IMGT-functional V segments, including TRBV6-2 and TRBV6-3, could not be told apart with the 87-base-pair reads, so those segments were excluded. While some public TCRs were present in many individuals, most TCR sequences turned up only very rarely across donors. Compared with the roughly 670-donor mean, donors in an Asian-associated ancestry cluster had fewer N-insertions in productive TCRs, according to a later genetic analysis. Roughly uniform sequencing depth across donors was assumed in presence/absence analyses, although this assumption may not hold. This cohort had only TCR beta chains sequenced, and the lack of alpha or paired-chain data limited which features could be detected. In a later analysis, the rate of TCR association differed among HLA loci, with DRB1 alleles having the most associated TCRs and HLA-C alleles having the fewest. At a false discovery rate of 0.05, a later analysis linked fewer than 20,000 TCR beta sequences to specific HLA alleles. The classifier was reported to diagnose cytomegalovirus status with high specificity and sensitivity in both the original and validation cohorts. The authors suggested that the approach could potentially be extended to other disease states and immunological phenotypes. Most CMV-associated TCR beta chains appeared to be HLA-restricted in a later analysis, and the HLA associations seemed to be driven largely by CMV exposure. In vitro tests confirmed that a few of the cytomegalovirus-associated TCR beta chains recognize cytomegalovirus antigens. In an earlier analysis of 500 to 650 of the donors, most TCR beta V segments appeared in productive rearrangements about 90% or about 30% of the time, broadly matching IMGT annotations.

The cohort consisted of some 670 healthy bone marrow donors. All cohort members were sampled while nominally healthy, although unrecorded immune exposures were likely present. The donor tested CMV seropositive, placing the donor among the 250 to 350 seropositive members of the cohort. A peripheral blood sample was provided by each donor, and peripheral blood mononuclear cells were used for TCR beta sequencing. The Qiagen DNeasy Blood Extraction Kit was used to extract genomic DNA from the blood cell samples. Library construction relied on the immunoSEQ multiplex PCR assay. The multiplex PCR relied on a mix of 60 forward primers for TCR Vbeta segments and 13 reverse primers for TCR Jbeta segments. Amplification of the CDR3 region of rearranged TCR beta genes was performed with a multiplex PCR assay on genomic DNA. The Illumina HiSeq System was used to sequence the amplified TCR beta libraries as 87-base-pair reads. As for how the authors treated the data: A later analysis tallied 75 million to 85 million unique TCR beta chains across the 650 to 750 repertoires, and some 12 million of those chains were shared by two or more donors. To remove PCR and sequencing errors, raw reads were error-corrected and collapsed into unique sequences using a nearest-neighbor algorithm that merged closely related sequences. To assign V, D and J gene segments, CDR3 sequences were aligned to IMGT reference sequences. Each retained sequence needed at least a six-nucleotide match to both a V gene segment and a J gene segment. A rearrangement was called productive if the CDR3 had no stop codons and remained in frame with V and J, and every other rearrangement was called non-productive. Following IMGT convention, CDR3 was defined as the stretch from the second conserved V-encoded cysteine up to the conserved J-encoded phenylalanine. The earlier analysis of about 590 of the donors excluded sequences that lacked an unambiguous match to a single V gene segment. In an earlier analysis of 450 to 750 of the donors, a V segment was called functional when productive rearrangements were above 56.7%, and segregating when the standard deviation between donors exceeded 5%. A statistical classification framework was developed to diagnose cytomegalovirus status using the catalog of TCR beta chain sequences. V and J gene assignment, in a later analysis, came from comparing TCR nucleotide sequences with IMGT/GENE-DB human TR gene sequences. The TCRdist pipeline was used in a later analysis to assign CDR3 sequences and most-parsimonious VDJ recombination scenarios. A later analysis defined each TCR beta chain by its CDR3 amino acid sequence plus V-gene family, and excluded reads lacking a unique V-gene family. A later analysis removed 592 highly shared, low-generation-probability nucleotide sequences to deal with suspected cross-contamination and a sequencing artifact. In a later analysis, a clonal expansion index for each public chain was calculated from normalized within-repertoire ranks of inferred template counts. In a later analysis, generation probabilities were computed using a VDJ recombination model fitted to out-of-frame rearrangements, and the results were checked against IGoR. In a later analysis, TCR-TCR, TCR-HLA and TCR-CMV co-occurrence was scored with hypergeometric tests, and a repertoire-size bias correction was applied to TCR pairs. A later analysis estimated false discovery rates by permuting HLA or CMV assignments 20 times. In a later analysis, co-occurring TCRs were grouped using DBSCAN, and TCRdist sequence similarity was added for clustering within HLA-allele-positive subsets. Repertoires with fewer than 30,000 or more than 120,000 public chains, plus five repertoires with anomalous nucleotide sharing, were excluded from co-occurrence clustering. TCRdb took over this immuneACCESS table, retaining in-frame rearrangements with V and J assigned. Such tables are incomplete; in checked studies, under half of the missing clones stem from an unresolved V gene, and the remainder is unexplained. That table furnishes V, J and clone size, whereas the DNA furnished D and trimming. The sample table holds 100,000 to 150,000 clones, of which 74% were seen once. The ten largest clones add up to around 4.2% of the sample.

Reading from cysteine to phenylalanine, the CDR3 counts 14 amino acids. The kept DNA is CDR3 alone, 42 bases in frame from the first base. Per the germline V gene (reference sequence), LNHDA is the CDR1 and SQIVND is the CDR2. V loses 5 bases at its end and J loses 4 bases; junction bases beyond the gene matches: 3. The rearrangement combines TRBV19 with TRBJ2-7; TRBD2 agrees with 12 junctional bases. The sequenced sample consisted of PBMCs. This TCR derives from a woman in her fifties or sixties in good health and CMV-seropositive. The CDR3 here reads CASSRLAGVYEQYF. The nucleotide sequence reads TGTGCCAGTAGTCGACTAGCGGGGGTTTACGAGCAGTACTTC.